These T cell receptor beta chains were read from a single sample in a study of cytomegalovirus exposure and HLA in healthy donors. The table came from immunoSEQ multiplex PCR; TCRdb's copy has only in-frame clones and leaves some out. Of almost 80,000 clones in the sample, about two thirds were seen once. Material: PBMCs. Source of these receptors: a woman in her 50s in good health and CMV-seropositive. Each CDR3 is given without its conserved first and last residue. Each record gives: J gene, V gene, CDR3 protein.

>TRBJ2-7|TRBV14
ASSQGTGSYEQY
>TRBJ1-2|TRBV14
ASIWGAGHYGYT
>TRBJ2-7|TRBV5-1
ASSPSTSDYEQY
>TRBJ1-1|TRBV4-1
ASSPQGAEAF
>TRBJ1-1|TRBV5-1
ASTLETGINTEAF
>TRBJ2-4|TRBV2
ASTEAMAKNIQY
>TRBJ1-2|TRBV4-2
ASSQDLAGGPHYGYT
>TRBJ1-1|TRBV7-9
ASSSGQAGVNTEAF
>TRBJ1-1|TRBV7-3
ASSLDRNSEAF
>TRBJ1-1|TRBV5-1
ASSLGGGLITEAF
>TRBJ2-5|TRBV2
ASQLGDIEQETQY
>TRBJ2-3|TRBV19
AASGFGTDTQY
>TRBJ1-2|TRBV7-9
SSSTRRGGYT
>TRBJ1-6|TRBV30
AWSPTRNSPLH
>TRBJ2-2|TRBV30
AWSRDTNTGELF
>TRBJ1-6|TRBV7-9
SSSSTGAGDSPLH
>TRBJ1-6|TRBV5-5
ASSTANSYNSPLH
>TRBJ2-3|TRBV28
ASSSARGGSTDTQY
>TRBJ1-1|TRBV5-5
ASSWSAQALTEAF
>TRBJ2-1|TRBV5-1
ASSPGGGGGYEQF
>TRBJ2-1|TRBV18
ASSDRGYSYNEQF
>TRBJ2-1|TRBV7-9
ASSHMNNEQF
>TRBJ2-5|TRBV5-1
ASSLGQGKETQY
>TRBJ1-1|TRBV6-6
ASSYSTGITEAF
>TRBJ1-5|TRBV7-6
ASSPRTGSNQPQH
>TRBJ1-1|TRBV6-1
ASSEYMNTEAF
>TRBJ1-2|TRBV6-1
ASSMNQQGYGYT
>TRBJ1-3|TRBV6-1
ASSQGFSGNTIY
>TRBJ2-7|TRBV28
ASSFREGRQGDEQY
>TRBJ2-1|TRBV6-6
ASSYRSLNEQF
>TRBJ1-1|TRBV6-1
ASSVYRGNEAF
>TRBJ1-4|TRBV19
ASSLQGETNEKLF
>TRBJ1-2|TRBV4-2
ASSHTSRDRDSGYT
>TRBJ2-3|TRBV2
ASSDGTSLGDPDTQY
>TRBJ2-1|TRBV19
ASSIRQGNNEQF
>TRBJ1-6|TRBV6-6
ASILGQGGSPLH
>TRBJ2-2|TRBV2
ASRHRDRGSGELF
>TRBJ2-5|TRBV7-9
SSKLDIQETQY
>TRBJ2-6|TRBV28
AINTGAIGANVLT
>TRBJ2-3|TRBV5-1
ASSLEGRSTDTQY
>TRBJ2-1|TRBV10-3
AIRKSGGAGEQF
>TRBJ2-1|TRBV27
ASSADRATYNEQF
>TRBJ2-5|TRBV4-1
ASSQAQDQETQY
>TRBJ2-7|TRBV15
ATSREPGEQY
>TRBJ2-7|TRBV11-2
ASSLDRREYEQY
>TRBJ1-2|TRBV27
ASSLVRDRGNEDGYT
>TRBJ2-1|TRBV2
ASTRGTSGVNEQF
>TRBJ1-2|TRBV5-4
ASSLALRQGNGYT
>TRBJ1-3|TRBV5-1
ASSLDPGSGNTIY
>TRBJ1-5|TRBV10-3
ATRQGADNQPQH
>TRBJ1-6|TRBV14
ASSQTGTGTSPLH
>TRBJ2-1|TRBV7-2
ASSFSGGYNEQF
>TRBJ1-1|TRBV28
ASKWGDRKMNTEAF